The 14 T cell receptor beta chains given below trace back to one sample, sequenced in a study of blood T cell repertoires in COVID-19 (dated by TCRdb to the early 2020s). Library generation was performed with the immunoSEQ multiplex PCR assay. The immuneACCESS repertoire file appears here via TCRdb, limited to in-frame rearrangements. These files lack a portion of the clones; in checked studies, under half of the deficit traces to unresolved V genes, and the cause of the others is not known. The table for this sample lists almost 90,000 clones; 90% of them were counted only once. The top ten hold roughly 6.3% of the sample. The specimen sequenced was peripheral blood. The receptors originated from a man between 18 and 29 years old with COVID-19, enrolled during active disease.

The CDR3 here is CASSLSTRGAFF. Here the CDR3 DNA reads TGTGCCAGCAGTTTGTCCACGCGGGGAGCTTTCTTT. The chain uses TRBV12-3 or TRBV12-4 and TRBJ1-1, with D unresolved. Trimming stripped 3 bases from V and 10 bases from J, with 12 bases between. The CDR3 is 12 amino acids.

CDR3 protein: CASSFRDTQETQYF. For the CDR3, the DNA is TGTGCCAGCAGTTTCCGGGACACCCAAGAGACCCAGTACTTC. The chain employs TRBV28 and TRBJ2-5; a weak D match, TRBD1 (6 bases). CDR1 and CDR2 (germline): MDHEN, SYDVKM. V was cut by 3 bases and J by 1 base, with 9 bases left in between. The CDR3 spans 14 residues.

This chain connects TRBV11-2 to TRBJ2-3, with D possibly being TRBD2 (5 bases). With 5 bases removed from V and 2 bases from J, the gap between germline ends came to 11 bases. CDR3 length: 14 amino acids. Germline V lookup: CDR1 SGHAT, CDR2 FQNNGV. CDR3 nucleotide sequence: TGTGCCAGCAGCAAGCGGCCATCCACAGATACGCAGTATTTT. Translated, it gives CASSKRPSTDTQYF. The full variable domain, rest sourced from reference TRBV11-2 and TRBJ2-3, is EAGVAQSPRYKIIEKRQSVAFWCNPISGHATLYWYQQILGQGPKLLIQFQNNGVVDDSQLPKDRFSAERLKGVDSTLKIQPAKLEDSAVYLCASSKRPSTDTQYFGPGTRLTVL.

V and J are TRBV6-2 or TRBV6-3 and TRBJ2-1; 9 bases agree with TRBD2. CDR1 is MNHEY and CDR2 is SVGEGT in the germline V gene. Germline trimming cut 4 bases from V and 6 bases from J; bases unmatched to any gene: 16. The length of the CDR3 is 18 residues. The CDR3 sequence: CASSFRTLTSGNPNEQFF. CDR3 nucleotide sequence: TGTGCCAGCAGTTTCCGAACACTGACTAGCGGAAACCCCAATGAGCAGTTCTTC.

The V call is TRBV27, the J call TRBJ1-1; D may be TRBD1 (6 bases). This CDR3 spans 14 amino acids. Germline values: CDR1 MNHEY, CDR2 SMNVEV (reference sequence). V lost 3 bases to trimming and J lost 0 bases, with 8 bases between them. CDR3 DNA sequence: TGTGCCAGCAGTTTCAGGGACATGAACACTGAAGCTTTCTTT. Translating gives CASSFRDMNTEAFF.

The CDR3 spells CASSPNRGDEQYF. CDR3 DNA sequence: TGTGCCAGCAGCCCTAACCGGGGAGACGAGCAGTACTTC. The chain employs TRBV7-9 and TRBJ2-7, with D perhaps matching TRBD2 (5 bases). The CDR3 extends over 13 amino acids. Looked up from germline, CDR1 is SEHNR and CDR2 is FQNEAQ (reference sequence). Trimming left V 5 bases short and J 5 bases short, with 13 bases between.

In its sample, this clone was seen once. The chain carries TRBV6-5 and TRBJ2-4; 7 bases match TRBD2. Germline V gene lookup returns CDR1 MNHEY and CDR2 SVGAGI. This CDR3 contains 14 residues. The trim removed 6 bases at V and 4 bases at J, leaving 6 bases unmatched. The DNA of the CDR3 is TGTGCCAGCAGGCCCGGGACTACAAAAAACATTCAGTACTTC. As protein: CASRPGTTKNIQYF.

The chain couples TRBV6-5 to TRBJ2-7, with a weak D call TRBD1 (6 bases). There are 13 residues in the CDR3. Trimming stripped 4 bases from V and 3 bases from J, with 10 bases between. CDR1 MNHEY and CDR2 SVGAGI come from the germline V gene. The CDR3 sequence is CASSFGTNYEQYF. CDR3 DNA sequence: TGTGCCAGCAGTTTTGGGACAAACTACGAGCAGTACTTC.

In this sample, this clone turned up once. This chain joins TRBV7-8 and TRBJ2-7, with 9 bases identical to TRBD1. This CDR3 spans 17 amino acids. With V trimmed by 4 bases and J by 4 bases, 14 bases remained unmatched. In germline, CDR1 is SGHVS, CDR2 FQNEAQ. For the CDR3, the DNA is TGTGCCAGCAGCTGGACCCGAGGGGGACAGGGTAGTTACGAGCAGTACTTC. Translating it yields CASSWTRGGQGSYEQYF.

CDR3 amino acids: CSVAGQGVHEQYF. CDR3 in DNA: TGCAGCGTTGCGGGACAGGGGGTCCACGAGCAGTACTTC. The V call is TRBV29-1, the J call TRBJ2-7; 11 positions match TRBD1. This CDR3 region has 13 residues. Germline assignment: CDR1 SQVTM and CDR2 ANQGSEA. Trimming took 4 bases from V and 5 from J; bases not matched to a gene: 4.

Concerning this clone itself: Different DNA sequences within this sample yield the same CDR3. The chain links TRBV18 to TRBJ1-1, with 8 bases that match TRBD1. The CDR3 extends over 12 amino acids. The V gene's germline CDR1 is KGHSH and CDR2 LQKENI. Trimming at V came to 3 bases and at J to 7 bases, leaving 1 base not matched to a gene. For the CDR3, the DNA is TGTGCCAGCTCACCTGGACAGGGTGAAGCTTTCTTT. Translated: CASSPGQGEAFF.

The J gene is TRBJ1-6, the V gene TRBV11-2; 7 bases agree with TRBD1. The V and J ends lost 3 bases and 10 bases, in that order; junction bases with no gene match: 9. The CDR3 has 15 amino acids. CDR1 is SGHAT, CDR2 FQNNGV, per germline. The CDR3 DNA reads as TGTGCCAGCAGCTTGACAGGGAAATTGTACTCACCCCTCCACTTT. Protein product: CASSLTGKLYSPLHF.

The chain carries TRBV5-1 and TRBJ2-1; maybe TRBD2 (5 bases). With 4 bases removed from V and 6 bases from J, the gap between germline ends came to 20 bases. Looked up from germline, CDR1 is SGHRS and CDR2 is YFSETQ. The length of the CDR3 is 16 residues. The CDR3 coding sequence is TGCGCCAGCAGCCTAGACGGGGTAGGTTCGGGCAATGAGCAGTTCTTC. Its protein is CASSLDGVGSGNEQFF.

V usage is TRBV6-2 or TRBV6-3 and J usage is TRBJ2-7; 12 nucleotides align to TRBD1. CDR3 length: 16 amino acids. CDR1 MNHEY and CDR2 SVGEGT come from the germline V gene. With V trimmed by 6 bases and J by 4 bases, 10 bases remained unmatched. The CDR3 loop reads CASSDPGTGGRYEQYF. For the CDR3, the DNA is TGTGCCAGCAGCGACCCCGGGACAGGGGGCAGATACGAGCAGTACTTC.